The clone carrying this TCR beta chain was recorded many times. Its antigen is undetermined. The entry originates in a study of T-cell memory formation after mild COVID-19. Study-wide results and limits: The main location of contracting CD4+ clones was CM and EM, and that of contracting CD8+ clones was EMRA.

The V segment lost 1 base and the J segment 6 bases; nucleotides outside the gene matches: 8. The CDR3 covers 16 residues. Germline CDR1 and CDR2: LGHNA and YNFKEQ. A 5'RACE reaction primed in the constant segment made cDNA libraries of TCR alpha and TCR beta, and these carried sample barcodes and UMIs. TCRdb re-called the 5' RACE reads with MiXCR, one entry per CDR3 protein. The profile shows around 450,000 distinct CDR3 sequences, 15% to 20% of them singletons. J is TRBJ2-1 and V is TRBV4-2; 8 bases are shared with TRBD2. Sequencing was performed on PBMCs or a T cell subset sorted from them (not recorded which). The clonotype originates from an adult woman who had mild COVID-19 (a few samples of this study predate the infection). Cell type and time point are not known. The DNA for the CDR3 is TGTGCCAGCAGCCAAGCGGGACTAGGTGGGGTCAATGAGCAGTTCTTC. It yields the protein CASSQAGLGGVNEQFF.